Given below is one T cell receptor (beta chain) in context. The template was RNA from unsorted bulk tissue. The normal lung tissue was taken more than 3 cm from the tumor edge. This sample stems from a study of tumor and adjacent non-tumor tissue in lung cancer. TCRbeta libraries were built with three rounds of nested PCR, modified from ARM-PCR. One entry per CDR3 protein results from TCRdb running MiXCR on the multiplex PCR reads. Of approximately 79,000 distinct CDR3 sequences listed, just over 75% were seen once; the top ten hold 30% to 50%. The sequenced sample consisted of distant non-tumor lung tissue. This clonotype was sampled from a man between 65 and 85 years old with non-small cell lung cancer.

CDR3 amino acids: CASRYPEPSSHGQFF. As DNA, the CDR3 is TGCGCCAGCAGGTACCCGGAACCCTCTTCTCATGGGCAGTTCTTC. The V call is TRBV10-2, the J call TRBJ2-1; no reliable D call. The CDR3 covers 15 residues. Germline V gives CDR1 WSHSY, CDR2 SAAADI. The V end was cut by 6 bases, the J end by 12 bases, with 24 bases between.